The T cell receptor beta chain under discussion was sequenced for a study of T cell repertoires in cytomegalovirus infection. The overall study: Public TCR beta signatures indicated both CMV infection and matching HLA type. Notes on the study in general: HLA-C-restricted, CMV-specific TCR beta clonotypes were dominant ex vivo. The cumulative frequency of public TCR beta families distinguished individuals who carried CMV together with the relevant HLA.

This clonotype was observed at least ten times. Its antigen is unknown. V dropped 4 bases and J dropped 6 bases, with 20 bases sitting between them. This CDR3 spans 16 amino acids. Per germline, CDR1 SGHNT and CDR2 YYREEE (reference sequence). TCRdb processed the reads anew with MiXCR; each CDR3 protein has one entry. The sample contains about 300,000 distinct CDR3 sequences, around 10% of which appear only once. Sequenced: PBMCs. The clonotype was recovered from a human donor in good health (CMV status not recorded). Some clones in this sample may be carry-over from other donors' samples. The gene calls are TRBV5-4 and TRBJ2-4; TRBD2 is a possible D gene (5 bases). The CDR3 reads CASSPVTRTGVNIQYF. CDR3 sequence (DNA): TGTGCCAGCAGCCCAGTTACTAGAACTGGGGTAAACATTCAGTACTTC.